Below are 7 T cell receptor beta chains sequenced from a single sample in a study of CD8 T cells in ankylosing spondylitis. TCRdb reprocessed the 5' RACE reads with MiXCR, giving one entry per CDR3 protein. The sample comprises roughly 260,000 distinct CDR3 sequences, roughly 20% of which are singletons, and roughly 7.3% rests with the top ten. Specimen: blood, either unsorted or a sorted T cell fraction (not recorded which). These receptors were collected from a male donor with ankylosing spondylitis or in good health (not recorded which).

This clonotype occurred a few times. One end of the junction varies from germline; a read error may be responsible. The V gene is TRBV7-7, the J gene TRBJ2-1, with 8 bases lining up with TRBD2. From germline, CDR1 is SSHAT and CDR2 FNYEAQ (reference sequence). The CDR3 is made up of 15 amino acids. This CDR3 is CASSLRPGGYNEQFF. The CDR3 region has the DNA TGTGCTAGCAGCTTAAGACCGGGGGGGTACAATGAGCAGTTCTTC. Full variable domain (rest looked up from reference TRBV7-7 and TRBJ2-1): GAGVSQSPRYKVTKRGQDVTLRCDPISSHATLYWYQQALGQGPEFLTYFNYEAQPDKSGLPSDRFSAERPEGSISTLTIQRTEQRDSAMYRCASSLRPGGYNEQFFGPGTRLTVL.

This CDR3 is CASSLQGAEQPQHF. CDR3 DNA sequence: TGCGCCAGCAGCTTACAGGGGGCTGAACAGCCCCAGCATTTT. The chain couples TRBV5-1 to TRBJ1-5, with 9 nucleotides matching TRBD1. Germline V lookup: CDR1 SGHRS, CDR2 YFSETQ. Trimming cost V 2 bases and J 7 bases; bases outside gene matches: 4. The CDR3 contains 14 residues.

The genes are TRBV5-8 and TRBJ1-2; TRBD1 matches 11 bases. Germline values: CDR1 SGHTS, CDR2 YDEGEE. Unmatched junction bases numbered 6, after V lost 0 bases and J lost 8 bases. The CDR3 length is 15 residues. In DNA, the CDR3 is TGTGCCAGCAGCTTGGAGGACAGGGGGCGGTGGGGCTACACCTTC. Its protein product is CASSLEDRGRWGYTF. Together with reference TRBV5-8 and TRBJ1-2, the CDR3 gives the full variable domain: EAGVTQSPTHLIKTRGQQATLRCSPISGHTSVYWYQQALGLGLQFLLWYDEGEERNRGNFPPRFSGRQFPNYSSELNVNALELEDSALYLCASSLEDRGRWGYTFGSGTRLTVV.

A word on this clonotype: Given a much more abundant clone one base away, this may be a read error. The rearrangement joins TRBV12-3 or TRBV12-4 to TRBJ2-1, with a weak D call TRBD2 (5 bases). This CDR3 is built from 15 residues. Trimming stripped 9 bases from V and 6 bases from J, with 21 bases between. CDR3 coding DNA: TGTGCCAGTCGAAGGGATAGCGAACTATTCAATGAGCAGTTCTTC. Protein: CASRRDSELFNEQFF.

V and J are TRBV14 and TRBJ1-1; D is uncertain. The V end was cut by 9 bases, the J end by 0 bases, with 11 bases between. The CDR3 has 13 residues. In germline, CDR1 is SGHDN, CDR2 FVKESK. Written as DNA, the CDR3 is TGTGCCAGAAGTCAGAGCATGAACACTGAAGCTTTCTTT. Protein product: CARSQSMNTEAFF.

The V call is TRBV5-1, the J call TRBJ1-5; TRBD1 matches at 11 bases. CDR1 and CDR2 from the germline V gene are SGHRS and YFSETQ. Losses at the gene ends were 4 bases for V and 7 bases for J; bases not matched to a gene: 10. The CDR3 is 16 residues long. CDR3 region: CASSPSGTGGEQPQHF. As DNA, the CDR3 is TGCGCCAGCAGCCCATCCGGGACAGGGGGGGAGCAGCCCCAGCATTTT.

The table lists this clonotype with a few counts. The rearrangement uses TRBV7-2 and TRBJ2-3; TRBD2 agrees at 7 bases. This CDR3 spans 15 amino acids. Germline-derived CDR1 and CDR2 are SGHTA and FQGNSA. The ends lost 2 bases at V and 3 bases at J; junction bases unmatched: 5. The CDR3 DNA reads TGTGCCAGCAGCTTAAGGTTCGGGAGGACAGATACGCAGTATTTT. This gives the protein CASSLRFGRTDTQYF.